Listed here is a single T cell receptor beta chain. Antigen unknown. The data were taken from a study of T cell responses to AZD1222 COVID-19 vaccine. Points from the study as a whole: As reported, nearly half of all spike-specific TCRs target variant regions that are unmutated.

Sequenced by immunoSEQ multiplex PCR; TCRdb stores in-frame clones only, minus some. The sample has 97,000 or so clones, approximately 81% seen once. CDR3 length: 12 residues. Trimming took 0 bases from V and 11 from J, leaving 8 bases between them. Germline V gene sequence: CDR1 LGHNA, CDR2 YSLEER. The chain links TRBV4-3 to TRBJ2-1; D gene ambiguous. The receptor was derived from an adult in good health. The sample here was peripheral blood, taken on day 0 of AZD1222 vaccination. The CDR3 protein is CASSQDPNQQFF. The CDR3 nucleotides read TGCGCCAGCAGCCAAGACCCTAATCAGCAGTTCTTC.